Listed below are T cell receptor beta chains from one sample, sequenced in a study of blood T cells in healthy people across ages. In TCRdb, the 5' RACE reads were re-called with MiXCR into one record per CDR3 protein. The table shows around 1,600,000 distinct CDR3 sequences, with 35% to 45% occurring only once. Sequencing used blood. The receptors stem from a woman younger than 30 in good health. The CDR3 runs from the conserved cysteine through the conserved F or W. A D gene is named only where the DNA matches it firmly. Only some rows state a clone size, as once, few, many or a class for expanded clones.

clone size: .; J gene: TRBJ2-1; D gene: .; V gene: TRBV6-5; CDR3 DNA: TGTGCCAGCGGAGGGGACTCCTACAATGAGCAGTTCTTC; CDR3 protein: CASGGDSYNEQFF
clone size: .; J gene: TRBJ1-4; D gene: .; V gene: TRBV15; CDR3 DNA: TGTGCCACCAGCGAGCACTACCGAGAAGTGTCGGAAAAACTGTTTTTT; CDR3 protein: CATSEHYREVSEKLFF
clone size: .; J gene: TRBJ2-1; D gene: .; V gene: TRBV30; CDR3 DNA: TGTGCCTGGAAGAGGGAAAATGAGCAGTTCTTC; CDR3 protein: CAWKRENEQFF
clone size: .; J gene: TRBJ1-2; D gene: .; V gene: TRBV15; CDR3 DNA: TGTGCCACCAGCAGAGATTTTTCGAGAGCTAACTATGGCTACACCTTC; CDR3 protein: CATSRDFSRANYGYTF
clone size: .; J gene: TRBJ1-1; D gene: .; V gene: TRBV14; CDR3 DNA: TGTGCCAGCAGCCTCACAACGAACACTGAAGCTTTCTTT; CDR3 protein: CASSLTTNTEAFF
clone size: few; J gene: TRBJ1-1; D gene: .; V gene: TRBV10-3; CDR3 DNA: TGTAACGTCGAGGTAGGCACTGAAGCTTTCTTT; CDR3 protein: CNVEVGTEAFF
clone size: .; J gene: TRBJ1-3; D gene: .; V gene: TRBV7-2; CDR3 DNA: TGTGCCAGTAGCTTTGGTACAGGTGTTACCCGCATTGGAAACACCATATATTTT; CDR3 protein: CASSFGTGVTRIGNTIYF
clone size: few; J gene: TRBJ2-3; D gene: .; V gene: TRBV20-1; CDR3 DNA: TGCAGTGCTCACTCCAGAGGAGATACGCAGTATTTT; CDR3 protein: CSAHSRGDTQYF
clone size: .; J gene: TRBJ1-6; D gene: .; V gene: TRBV7-9; CDR3 DNA: TGTGCCAGCAGCTTACCAGGGACCAATTCACCCCTCCACTTT; CDR3 protein: CASSLPGTNSPLHF
clone size: once; J gene: TRBJ2-3; D gene: .; V gene: TRBV12-3/TRBV12-4; CDR3 DNA: TGTGCCAGCAGTAGGGAGGAGAGTGCAGATACGCAGTATTTT; CDR3 protein: CASSREESADTQYF
clone size: .; J gene: TRBJ2-1; D gene: TRBD1; V gene: TRBV29-1; CDR3 DNA: TGCAGCGTTCCCGGGACAGGGTACAATGAGCAGTTCTTC; CDR3 protein: CSVPGTGYNEQFF
clone size: once; J gene: TRBJ2-7; D gene: TRBD1; V gene: TRBV12-3/TRBV12-4; CDR3 DNA: TGTGCCAGCAGCCCCATAGGGGGACAGGGGTCCTCCCGGGTCTCCTACAAGCAGTACTTC; CDR3 protein: CASSPIGGQGSSRVSYKQYF
clone size: .; J gene: TRBJ2-2; D gene: .; V gene: TRBV6-5; CDR3 DNA: TGTGCCAGCAGTCCTACCGGGACAACGAACACCGGGGAGCTGTTTTTT; CDR3 protein: CASSPTGTTNTGELFF
clone size: .; J gene: TRBJ1-2; D gene: .; V gene: TRBV20-1; CDR3 DNA: TGCAGTGCTAGGGGGGGTTCCCACTATGGCTACACCTTC; CDR3 protein: CSARGGSHYGYTF
clone size: few; J gene: TRBJ2-1; D gene: .; V gene: TRBV12-3/TRBV12-4; CDR3 DNA: TGTGCCAGTAGACAGGACTACATCTCCTACAATGAGCAGTTCTTC; CDR3 protein: CASRQDYISYNEQFF
clone size: .; J gene: TRBJ1-2; D gene: .; V gene: TRBV4-3; CDR3 DNA: TGCGCCAGCAGCCAAGATACAGGGCATTTATATGGCTACACCTTC; CDR3 protein: CASSQDTGHLYGYTF
clone size: .; J gene: TRBJ1-2; D gene: .; V gene: TRBV4-3; CDR3 DNA: TGCGCCAGCAGCCAATCTGCCACGGTGTGGGGGTACACCTTC; CDR3 protein: CASSQSATVWGYTF
clone size: .; J gene: TRBJ1-2; D gene: .; V gene: TRBV27; CDR3 DNA: TGTGCCAGCAGTTTAAATACCGTCTATGGCTACACCTTC; CDR3 protein: CASSLNTVYGYTF
clone size: .; J gene: TRBJ2-1; D gene: .; V gene: TRBV4-1; CDR3 DNA: TGCGCCAGCAGCCAATCGGGAGACCCTTCTTGGAATGAGCAGTTCTTC; CDR3 protein: CASSQSGDPSWNEQFF
clone size: .; J gene: TRBJ2-2; D gene: .; V gene: TRBV7-2; CDR3 DNA: TGTGCCAGCAGCCCCACCTTACTTGACACCGGGGAGCTGTTTTTT; CDR3 protein: CASSPTLLDTGELFF
clone size: .; J gene: TRBJ1-4; D gene: .; V gene: TRBV14; CDR3 DNA: TGTGCCAGCAGCCAAGATAGATGGGAGGATGAAAAACTGTTTTTT; CDR3 protein: CASSQDRWEDEKLFF
clone size: .; J gene: TRBJ2-7; D gene: TRBD2; V gene: TRBV29-1; CDR3 DNA: TGCAGCGTTGTTTCCAGCGGGAGGTTCTATGAGCAGTACTTC; CDR3 protein: CSVVSSGRFYEQYF
clone size: .; J gene: TRBJ2-3; D gene: TRBD1; V gene: TRBV12-3/TRBV12-4; CDR3 DNA: TGTGCCAGCAGTTTAGATCAGGGGGGCACAGATACGCAGTATTTT; CDR3 protein: CASSLDQGGTDTQYF
clone size: .; J gene: TRBJ1-4; D gene: .; V gene: TRBV7-9; CDR3 DNA: TGTGCCAGCAGCCCCCTGACAGACCATAATGAAAAACTGTTTTTT; CDR3 protein: CASSPLTDHNEKLFF
clone size: few; J gene: TRBJ2-7; D gene: TRBD2; V gene: TRBV2; CDR3 DNA: TGTGCCAGCAGTGGCCTAGCGGGAAACTACCGCTACGAGCAGTACTTC; CDR3 protein: CASSGLAGNYRYEQYF
clone size: once; J gene: TRBJ2-2; D gene: TRBD2; V gene: TRBV24-1; CDR3 DNA: TGTGCCACCAGTGACCCCTCGCGTAGCGGGAGGCGCACCGGGGAGCTGTTTTTT; CDR3 protein: CATSDPSRSGRRTGELFF